This T cell receptor (beta chain) comes out of a study of molecular identifiers for immune sequencing clone quantification. This clonotype was seen ten or more times. This CDR3 has 15 residues. V shed 4 bases and J shed 4 bases, with 17 bases lying between them. Per the germline V gene, CDR1 is SGHTA and CDR2 is FQGNSA. MiXCR, run by TCRdb on the PCR reads, gives a single entry per CDR3 protein. The sample consists of about 320,000 distinct CDR3 sequences, roughly 23% of them appearing once. Sequencing input: naive CD8+ T cells from blood, with Jurkat cell RNA spiked in. The subset is: FACS-sorted CD8+CD4-CCR7+CD45RA+ naive T cells. This chain connects TRBV7-2 to TRBJ2-7; D unclear. This clonotype originated in a human donor in good health. Some libraries in this study had Jurkat cell RNA spiked in. CDR3 sequence: CASSSGTGPQYEQYF. CDR3 bases: TGTGCCAGCAGCTCTGGAACCGGGCCACAATACGAGCAGTACTTC.